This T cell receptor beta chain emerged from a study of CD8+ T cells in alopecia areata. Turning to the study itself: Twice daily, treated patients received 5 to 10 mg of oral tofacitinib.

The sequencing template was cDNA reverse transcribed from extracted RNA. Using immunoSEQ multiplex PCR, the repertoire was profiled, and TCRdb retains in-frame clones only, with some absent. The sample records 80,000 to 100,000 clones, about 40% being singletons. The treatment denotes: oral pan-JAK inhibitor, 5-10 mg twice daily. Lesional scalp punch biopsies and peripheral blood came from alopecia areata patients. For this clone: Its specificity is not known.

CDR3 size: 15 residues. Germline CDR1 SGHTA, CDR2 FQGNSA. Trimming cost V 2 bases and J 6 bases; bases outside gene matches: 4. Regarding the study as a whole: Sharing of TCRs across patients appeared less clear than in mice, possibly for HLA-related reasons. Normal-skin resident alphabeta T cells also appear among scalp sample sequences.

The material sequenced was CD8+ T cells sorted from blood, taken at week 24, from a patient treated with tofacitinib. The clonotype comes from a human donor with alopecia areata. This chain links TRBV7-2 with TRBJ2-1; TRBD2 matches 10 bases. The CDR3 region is CASSLSSGSSNEQFF. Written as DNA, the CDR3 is TGTGCCAGCAGCTTATCTAGCGGGAGTTCCAATGAGCAGTTCTTC.